The 25 T cell receptor beta chains reported below all come from one sample, sequenced in a study of T cell responses to AZD1222 COVID-19 vaccine. The assay was immunoSEQ multiplex PCR, and TCRdb's table has in-frame clones only and misses some. The sample contains over 85,000 clones, around 86% of which appear only once. Sequenced here: peripheral blood, sampled on day 0 of AZD1222 vaccination. These receptors all come from an adult in good health.

This chain uses TRBV19 with TRBJ1-3, with a possible D match to TRBD1 (6 bases). This CDR3 contains 15 residues. The germline V and J ends were trimmed by 5 bases and 0 bases, with 11 bases remaining between them. Germline V CDR1 and CDR2: LNHDA, SQIVND (reference sequence). CDR3 DNA: TGTGCCAGTAGTGCTTCAGGGGCCTCTGGAAACACCATATATTTT. Translated: CASSASGASGNTIYF.

The rearrangement uses TRBV7-3 and TRBJ1-6; tentatively, D is TRBD1 (5 bases). CDR3 size: 14 residues. The germline V gene encodes CDR1 SGHTA and CDR2 FQGTGA. Trimming shortened V by 5 bases and J by 7 bases, and 12 bases separated the two germline ends. The CDR3, as DNA: TGTGCCAGCAGCCAGGGTTCGTCCAATTCACCCCTCCACTTT. It codes for CASSQGSSNSPLHF.

V and J are TRBV30 and TRBJ2-7; D unresolved. The V gene's germline CDR1 is GTSNPN and CDR2 SVGIG (reference sequence). The CDR3 runs to 14 residues. With 2 bases removed from V and 3 bases from J, the gap between germline ends came to 14 bases. CDR3 bases: TGTGCCTGGAGTCGGCAGGATCCTATCTACGAGCAGTACTTC. Its translation: CAWSRQDPIYEQYF.

The CDR3 is CATRKILGPLNEQFF. The CDR3, as DNA: TGTGCCACCAGAAAAATACTGGGGCCTTTGAATGAGCAGTTCTTC. This rearrangement joins TRBV15 to TRBJ2-1, with TRBD1 as a possible D gene (5 bases). Germline V gene sequence: CDR1 LNHNV, CDR2 YYDKDF (reference sequence). Deletions cut 6 bases from V and 7 bases from J, with 19 bases between. The CDR3 consists of 15 residues. The whole variable domain, filled in from reference TRBV15 and TRBJ2-1, reads DAMVIQNPRYQVTQFGKPVTLSCSQTLNHNVMYWYQQKSSQAPKLLFHYYDKDFNNEADTPDNFQSRRPNTSFCFLDIRSPGLGDTAMYLCATRKILGPLNEQFFGPGTRLTVL.

This clone has a handful of counts. The chain links TRBV5-4 to TRBJ2-1; 9 bases agree with TRBD1. Germline CDR1 is SGHNT and CDR2 is YYREEE (reference sequence). With 3 bases clipped from V and 4 bases from J, the junction kept 5 bases outside the gene matches. CDR3 length equals 15 residues. In DNA form, the CDR3 reads TGTGCCAGCAGCTCGGGACAGGGATCGTACAATGAGCAGTTCTTC. It translates to CASSSGQGSYNEQFF. The whole variable domain, remainder taken from reference TRBV5-4 and TRBJ2-1, is ETGVTQSPTHLIKTRGQQVTLRCSSQSGHNTVSWYQQALGQGPQFIFQYYREEENGRGNFPPRFSGLQFPNYSSELNVNALELDDSALYLCASSSGQGSYNEQFFGPGTRLTVL.

J is TRBJ2-7 and V is TRBV5-1, with TRBD2 as a possible D gene (6 bases). The CDR3 has 14 residues. CDR1 is SGHRS and CDR2 is YFSETQ in the germline V gene. The V end was cut by 5 bases, the J end by 2 bases, with 14 bases between. The CDR3 reads CASRGEVRPYEQYF. CDR3 nucleotides: TGCGCCAGCAGGGGGGAGGTAAGGCCCTACGAGCAGTACTTC.

A few counts support this clone. The chain combines TRBV5-8 with TRBJ1-5; 9 bases fit TRBD1. J gave up 4 bases and V 5 bases, and 7 bases lay outside the gene matches. Germline CDR1 reads SGHTS; CDR2 reads YDEGEE. The CDR3 is 15 amino acids. CDR3 nucleotide sequence: TGTGCCAGCAGGCCCCGGGACAGGGAAAATCAGCCCCAGCATTTT. This gives the protein CASRPRDRENQPQHF. The full variable domain, completed using reference TRBV5-8 and TRBJ1-5, is EAGVTQSPTHLIKTRGQQATLRCSPISGHTSVYWYQQALGLGLQFLLWYDEGEERNRGNFPPRFSGRQFPNYSSELNVNALELEDSALYLCASRPRDRENQPQHFGDGTRLSIL.

The chain joins TRBV11-2 to TRBJ1-3; D is unresolved. The germline gives CDR1 SGHAT, CDR2 FQNNGV. Trimming shortened V by 8 bases and J by 2 bases, and 10 bases separated the two germline ends. The CDR3 runs 13 residues. In DNA form, the CDR3 reads TGTGCCAGCGGATCGGGCCCTGGAAACACCATATATTTT. Residues: CASGSGPGNTIYF. The full variable domain, with the rest looked up from reference TRBV11-2 and TRBJ1-3, is EAGVAQSPRYKIIEKRQSVAFWCNPISGHATLYWYQQILGQGPKLLIQFQNNGVVDDSQLPKDRFSAERLKGVDSTLKIQPAKLEDSAVYLCASGSGPGNTIYFGEGSWLTVV.

This clone was counted a single time. The V call is TRBV21-1, the J call TRBJ2-5; the table's D call TRBD2 went unverified against the DNA. TRBV21-1 is described as a pseudogene. This CDR3 contains 18 residues. CDR3 in DNA: TGTGCCAGCAGCAAAGGAAGACTAGCGGGGGCTATCCAAGAGACCCAGTACTTC. Translated: CASSKGRLAGAIQETQYF.

The J gene is TRBJ2-7, the V gene TRBV4-2; D call uncertain. This CDR3 contains 14 residues. V was trimmed by 1 base and J by 5 bases, leaving 12 bases between them. Germline CDR1 LGHNA, CDR2 YNFKEQ. CDR3 loop: CASSQVERLNEQYF. The CDR3 DNA reads as TGTGCCAGCAGCCAAGTGGAGCGCCTCAACGAGCAGTACTTC.

This clone turned up a few times. The rearrangement joins TRBV6-2 or TRBV6-3 to TRBJ1-5; 9 bases are a match to TRBD1. Per germline, CDR1 MNHEY and CDR2 SVGEGT. V shed 4 bases, J shed 9 bases, and the junction held 10 bases outside the gene matches. This CDR3 is built from 15 residues. The CDR3: CASSSDRGLFRPQHF. For the CDR3, the DNA is TGTGCCAGCAGTTCCGACAGGGGGTTGTTTCGGCCCCAGCATTTT.

CDR3 amino acids: CASSELGPRETEAFF. Written as DNA, the CDR3 is TGTGCCAGCAGTGAATTAGGACCCCGGGAGACTGAAGCTTTCTTT. The genes are TRBV6-1 and TRBJ1-1; D is uncertain. Per the germline V gene, CDR1 is MNHNS and CDR2 is SASEGT. The germline V and J ends were trimmed by 2 bases and 5 bases, with 15 bases remaining between them. The CDR3 is 15 residues long.

The gene calls are TRBV14 and TRBJ1-6; D possibly corresponds to TRBD1 (5 bases). Germline V gene sequence: CDR1 SGHDN, CDR2 FVKESK. Between the trimmed V and J ends, which lost 4 bases and 6 bases, there was a span of 16 bases. The CDR3 sequence is 16 residues long. The CDR3 region is CASSLGPGRINSPLHF. The CDR3, as DNA: TGTGCCAGCAGCCTGGGACCGGGACGGATTAATTCACCCCTCCACTTT.

This clone was found once. The V gene is TRBV7-2, the J gene TRBJ2-3, with D unresolved. The CDR3 is made up of 15 amino acids. CDR1 and CDR2 from the germline V gene are SGHTA and FQGNSA. V dropped 1 base and J dropped 0 bases, with 8 bases sitting between them. CDR3: CASSLGRFSTDTQYF. The CDR3 region has the DNA TGTGCCAGCAGCTTAGGTCGGTTTAGCACAGATACGCAGTATTTT. The complete variable domain, with remaining parts taken from reference TRBV7-2 and TRBJ2-3, reads GAGVSQSPSNKVTEKGKDVELRCDPISGHTALYWYRQSLGQGLEFLIYFQGNSAPDKSGLPSDRFSAERTGGSVSTLTIQRTQQEDSAVYLCASSLGRFSTDTQYFGPGTRLTVL.

The chain has TRBV19 and TRBJ1-5; D is ambiguous. Trimming cost V 3 bases and J 0 bases, with 12 bases left between them. The CDR3 is 16 residues long. The V gene's germline CDR1 is LNHDA and CDR2 SQIVND (reference sequence). The chain's CDR3 is CASSISRVGSNQPQHF. DNA for the CDR3: TGTGCCAGTAGTATCAGTAGGGTGGGTAGCAATCAGCCCCAGCATTTT.

The V and J genes are TRBV6-5 and TRBJ2-3; 10 nucleotides line up with TRBD1. With 5 bases clipped from V and 6 bases from J, the junction kept 8 bases outside the gene matches. The CDR3 covers 15 residues. The germline V gene encodes CDR1 MNHEY and CDR2 SVGAGI. The chain's CDR3 is CASSPGTGVLDTQYF. In DNA, the CDR3 is TGTGCCAGCAGTCCCGGGACAGGGGTGTTGGATACGCAGTATTTT.

V is TRBV7-9 and J is TRBJ2-4, with D possibly being TRBD1 (5 bases). V gave up 5 bases and J gave up 1 base, with 12 bases separating them. The CDR3 runs to 15 residues. Germline CDR1 and CDR2: SEHNR and FQNEAQ (reference sequence). The chain's CDR3 is CASSLQGLAKNIQYF. The CDR3, as DNA: TGTGCCAGCAGCCTTCAGGGTTTGGCCAAAAACATTCAGTACTTC.

The V and J genes are TRBV29-1 and TRBJ2-1; tentative D call: TRBD1 (6 bases). The CDR3 has 14 amino acids. The V gene's germline CDR1 is SQVTM and CDR2 ANQGSEA. Deletions cut 4 bases from V and 6 bases from J, with 16 bases between. CDR3 loop: CSVADRTVTNEQFF. CDR3 nucleotides: TGCAGCGTTGCGGACCGGACAGTGACCAATGAGCAGTTCTTC.

J is TRBJ1-2 and V is TRBV7-2, with D maybe TRBD1 (6 bases). V dropped 5 bases and J dropped 8 bases, with 15 bases sitting between them. This CDR3 has 13 residues. Germline CDR1 is SGHTA and CDR2 is FQGNSA. CDR3 DNA sequence: TGTGCCAGCAGCAAGCAGGGGTTGTCGGGCTACACCTTC. Residues: CASSKQGLSGYTF.

The J gene is TRBJ1-5, the V gene TRBV4-3; a weak D match, TRBD1 (5 bases). The length of the CDR3 is 13 residues. Trimming stripped 4 bases from V and 6 bases from J, with 10 bases between. CDR1 and CDR2 from the germline V gene are LGHNA and YSLEER. The CDR3 is CASSPFGGQPQHF. In DNA form, the CDR3 reads TGCGCCAGCAGCCCCTTTGGGGGTCAGCCCCAGCATTTT.

The chain recombines TRBV30 with TRBJ1-1; no firm D call. Looked up from germline, CDR1 is GTSNPN and CDR2 is SVGIG (reference sequence). This CDR3 region has 15 residues. V was cut by 1 base and J by 1 base, with 13 bases left in between. CDR3 sequence reads: CAWSAPPGRNTEAFF. The CDR3 DNA follows: TGTGCCTGGAGTGCCCCTCCCGGGAGGAACACTGAAGCTTTCTTT.

The chain combines TRBV11-2 with TRBJ1-1, with TRBD1 as a possible D gene (5 bases). CDR1 is SGHAT and CDR2 is FQNNGV in the germline V gene. The CDR3 spans 15 residues. The V end was cut by 1 base, the J end by 5 bases, with 14 bases between. CDR3 DNA sequence: TGTGCCAGCAGCTTAGTAAGGGGCGGGGGGACTGAAGCTTTCTTT. Protein sequence: CASSLVRGGGTEAFF.

The rearrangement joins TRBV5-5 to TRBJ2-1, with D maybe TRBD1 (6 bases). This CDR3 spans 17 amino acids. The V gene's germline CDR1 is SGHKS and CDR2 YYEKEE (reference sequence). Trimming shortened V by 2 bases and J by 0 bases, and 15 bases separated the two germline ends. The CDR3, as DNA: TGTGCCAGCAGCTTTGAAGGACAGCGCAGCTCCTACAATGAGCAGTTCTTC. Protein product: CASSFEGQRSSYNEQFF. The variable domain in full, completed from reference TRBV5-5 and TRBJ2-1, reads DAGVTQSPTHLIKTRGQQVTLRCSPISGHKSVSWYQQVLGQGPQFIFQYYEKEERGRGNFPDRFSARQFPNYSSELNVNALLLGDSALYLCASSFEGQRSSYNEQFFGPGTRLTVL.

The chain combines TRBV27 with TRBJ1-1; D unresolved. The CDR3 has 13 amino acids. Germline V lookup: CDR1 MNHEY, CDR2 SMNVEV (reference sequence). V shed 4 bases and J shed 1 base, with 7 bases lying between them. The chain's CDR3 is CASSYRQNTEAFF. CDR3 nucleotides: TGTGCCAGCAGTTACAGACAGAACACTGAAGCTTTCTTT.

The rearrangement links TRBV9 to TRBJ1-1; D gene uncertain. The V end was cut by 0 bases, the J end by 1 base, with 7 bases between. This CDR3 has 14 residues. Germline assignment: CDR1 SGDLS and CDR2 YYNGEE. Written as DNA, the CDR3 is TGTGCCAGCAGCGTAGAACTTCAGAACACTGAAGCTTTCTTT. This gives the protein CASSVELQNTEAFF.